These 31 T cell receptor beta chains were sequenced from one sample in a study of blood T cell repertoires in COVID-19. Profiled with immunoSEQ multiplex PCR; TCRdb holds only in-frame clones, not every one. The sample holds about 230,000 clones, 84% seen once. Specimen: peripheral blood. These receptors were obtained from a woman between 40 and 50 years old who had recovered from COVID-19.

This clone is a singleton in its sample. The chain recombines TRBV3-1 (or the pseudogene TRBV3-2) with TRBJ2-7; tentative D call: TRBD1 (5 bases). V lost 1 base, J lost 9 bases, and 22 bases lay in between. The V gene's germline CDR1 is LGHDT and CDR2 YNNKEL (reference sequence). The CDR3 spans 16 residues. Written as DNA, the CDR3 is TGTGCCAGCAGCCAAGTTTATCACCCACAGGAAGGTAGGCAGTACTTC. Amino acids: CASSQVYHPQEGRQYF.

This chain connects TRBV12-3 or TRBV12-4 to TRBJ2-2; D not resolved. The CDR3 extends over 12 amino acids. Trimming cost V 8 bases and J 6 bases, with 10 bases left between them. DNA for the CDR3: TGTGCCAGCCTAACCACGTCCGGGGAGCTGTTTTTT. It translates to CASLTTSGELFF.

This clone was seen a single time. The chain links TRBV5-4 to TRBJ2-5, with TRBD2 matching over 11 bases. CDR1 is SGHNT, CDR2 YYREEE, per germline (reference sequence). This CDR3 has 15 residues. Trimming at V came to 0 bases and at J to 4 bases, leaving 2 bases not matched to a gene. Here the CDR3 DNA reads TGTGCCAGCAGCTTGGCACTAGCGGGAGCAGAGACCCAGTACTTC. Residues: CASSLALAGAETQYF.

The chain carries TRBV10-3 and TRBJ1-2, with 10 bases fitting TRBD1. V was pared by 6 bases and J by 12 bases, with 13 bases of the junction left unmatched. The CDR3 loop spans 14 amino acids. The germline V gene encodes CDR1 ENHRY and CDR2 SYGVKD. The CDR3 loop reads CAIRMNPGTGEDTF. CDR3 DNA: TGTGCCATCAGGATGAACCCTGGGACAGGGGAGGACACCTTC.

The rearrangement uses TRBV4-1 and TRBJ2-1; D is unclear. V lost 4 bases to trimming and J lost 8 bases, with 21 bases between them. Germline V gene sequence: CDR1 MGHRA, CDR2 YSYEKL. The CDR3 runs to 16 residues. The CDR3 coding sequence is TGCGCCAGCAGCCCACTTTTGTTGAGAGAGCTACATGAGCAGTTCTTC. This gives the protein CASSPLLLRELHEQFF.

The gene calls are TRBV3-1 (or the pseudogene TRBV3-2) and TRBJ1-2; 7 bases line up with TRBD1. The germline V gene encodes CDR1 LGHDT and CDR2 YNNKEL (reference sequence). Unmatched junction bases numbered 4, after V lost 4 bases and J lost 8 bases. This CDR3 region has 12 residues. The CDR3 DNA is TGTGCCAGCAGCCTAGACAGGGTGGGCTACACCTTC. It translates to CASSLDRVGYTF.

The chain employs TRBV6-5 and TRBJ1-1, with D maybe TRBD1 (5 bases). The germline V and J ends were trimmed by 6 bases and 0 bases, with 5 bases remaining between them. This CDR3 contains 12 residues. Germline V gives CDR1 MNHEY, CDR2 SVGAGI. The DNA of the CDR3 is TGTGCCAGCAGGGGGCTGAACACTGAAGCTTTCTTT. It codes for CASRGLNTEAFF.

The chain joins TRBV5-4 to TRBJ2-1, with TRBD2 matching 8 bases. Looked up from germline, CDR1 is SGHNT and CDR2 is YYREEE (reference sequence). CDR3 length: 15 residues. Trimming took 0 bases from V and 7 from J; bases not matched to a gene: 6. CDR3 in amino acids: CASSLVGLARNEQFF. Written as DNA, the CDR3 is TGTGCCAGCAGCTTGGTCGGACTAGCTAGGAATGAGCAGTTCTTC. Combining the CDR3 with reference TRBV5-4 and TRBJ2-1 gives the whole variable domain ETGVTQSPTHLIKTRGQQVTLRCSSQSGHNTVSWYQQALGQGPQFIFQYYREEENGRGNFPPRFSGLQFPNYSSELNVNALELDDSALYLCASSLVGLARNEQFFGPGTRLTVL.

The CDR3: CASSVGGGRRGYTF. For the CDR3, the DNA is TGTGCCAGCAGCGTAGGAGGGGGCCGTCGGGGCTACACCTTC. V is TRBV9 and J is TRBJ1-2, with 7 bases identical to TRBD1. Germline CDR1 reads SGDLS; CDR2 reads YYNGEE. CDR3 length: 14 residues. V trimming: 0 bases; J trimming: 8 bases; junction bases outside the gene matches: 7.

The chain employs TRBV11-3 and TRBJ2-4; 9 bases match TRBD1. V lost 5 bases and J lost 8; bases outside the gene matches: 4. The CDR3 totals 13 residues. Germline V gene lookup returns CDR1 SGHNT and CDR2 YENEEA. In DNA, the CDR3 is TGTGCCAGCAGCCCGGGACAGGGAGACATTCAGTACTTC. It encodes CASSPGQGDIQYF.

This chain links TRBV5-1 with TRBJ2-5; D is perhaps TRBD2 (6 bases). The CDR3 totals 14 residues. V dropped 4 bases and J dropped 1 base, with 11 bases sitting between them. Per germline, CDR1 SGHRS and CDR2 YFSETQ. Here the CDR3 reads CASSTPGVQETQYF. As DNA, the CDR3 is TGCGCCAGCAGCACGCCGGGGGTCCAAGAGACCCAGTACTTC. The complete variable domain, with remaining parts taken from reference TRBV5-1 and TRBJ2-5, reads KAGVTQTPRYLIKTRGQQVTLSCSPISGHRSVSWYQQTPGQGLQFLFEYFSETQRNKGNFPGRFSGRQFSNSRSEMNVSTLELGDSALYLCASSTPGVQETQYFGPGTRLLVL.

The chain carries TRBV9 and TRBJ2-2; 16 bases align to TRBD2. The V and J ends lost 4 bases and 7 bases, in that order; junction bases with no gene match: 7. CDR1 is SGDLS, CDR2 YYNGEE, per germline. There are 17 residues in the CDR3. In nucleotides, the CDR3 is TGTGCCAGCAGCCCCCCAGGGACTAGCGGGGGGGTCGGGGAGCTGTTTTTT. This translates into CASSPPGTSGGVGELFF.

J is TRBJ2-2 and V is TRBV7-8; 8 bases fit TRBD1. Germline trimming cut 4 bases from V and 4 bases from J; bases unmatched to any gene: 11. Germline loops: CDR1 SGHVS, CDR2 FQNEAQ. CDR3 length: 17 amino acids. The CDR3 sequence is CASSYLGQGMGTGELFF. CDR3 sequence (DNA): TGTGCCAGCAGCTACCTTGGACAGGGCATGGGCACCGGGGAGCTGTTTTTT.

This chain uses TRBV6-5 with TRBJ1-3; TRBD1 matches 9 bases. This CDR3 has 14 amino acids. The trim removed 5 bases at V and 8 bases at J, leaving 7 bases unmatched. Germline V gene data show CDR1 as MNHEY and CDR2 as SVGAGI. CDR3 loop: CASSRIRTGDTIYF. The CDR3, as DNA: TGTGCCAGCAGTAGAATCCGGACAGGGGACACCATATATTTT.

V usage is TRBV28 and J usage is TRBJ1-2, with 7 bases aligning to TRBD1. The junction had 7 bases not matched to a gene; V was cut back by 5 bases and J by 4 bases. In germline, CDR1 is MDHEN, CDR2 SYDVKM. CDR3 length: 14 amino acids. The CDR3 here is CASSTGTDFYGYTF. The CDR3 DNA follows: TGTGCCAGCAGTACCGGGACAGACTTCTATGGCTACACCTTC.

The V gene is TRBV19, the J gene TRBJ1-2, with TRBD1 as a possible D gene (6 bases). V was shortened by 5 bases and J by 4 bases, with 20 bases between the two germline ends. This CDR3 has 16 residues. Germline lookup yields CDR1 LNHDA and CDR2 SQIVND (reference sequence). In DNA, the CDR3 is TGTGCCAGTAGTGACCCCTCCGGGACAAGAATCTATGGCTACACCTTC. Its protein is CASSDPSGTRIYGYTF.

The chain uses TRBV7-2 and TRBJ1-2; 7 bases map to TRBD1. The CDR3 consists of 15 residues. The ends lost 0 bases at V and 4 bases at J; junction bases unmatched: 5. In germline, CDR1 is SGHTA, CDR2 FQGNSA. The CDR3, as DNA: TGTGCCAGCAGCTTAGCGGGGGACAGCTCCTATGGCTACACCTTC. Translating it yields CASSLAGDSSYGYTF.

The chain carries TRBV30 and TRBJ2-1, with D unclear. V was clipped by 4 bases and J by 0 bases, with 13 bases between them. CDR1 and CDR2 from the germline V gene are GTSNPN and SVGIG (reference sequence). The CDR3 spans 15 residues. CDR3 bases: TGTGCCTGGACCCTAGGTACAAGCTCCTACAATGAGCAGTTCTTC. This encodes CAWTLGTSSYNEQFF.

The chain carries TRBV7-9 and TRBJ2-3; 7 positions agree with TRBD1. The CDR3 totals 16 residues. The J segment lost 2 bases and the V segment lost 4 bases, leaving 9 bases of the junction unmatched. Germline-derived CDR1 and CDR2 are SEHNR and FQNEAQ (reference sequence). This CDR3 is CASSSQDRRYTDTQYF. In DNA, the CDR3 is TGTGCCAGCAGCTCTCAGGACAGGCGCTACACAGATACGCAGTATTTT.

V gene TRBV24-1 combines with J gene TRBJ2-1; the match to TRBD2 covers 9 bases. This CDR3 has 16 amino acids. V dropped 2 bases and J dropped 9; count of bases not matched to a gene: 10. Germline assignment: CDR1 KGHDR and CDR2 SFDVKD. Here the CDR3 DNA reads TGTGCCACCAGTGATTCCGGACTAGCGTGGGTTAGTGAGCAGTTCTTC. Translation gives CATSDSGLAWVSEQFF.

V gene TRBV2 combines with J gene TRBJ2-7, with 10 bases aligning to TRBD2. Germline V gene data show CDR1 as SNHLY and CDR2 as FYNNEI. After removal of 5 bases from V and 6 bases from J, the junction contained 7 bases not matched to a gene. There are 14 residues in the CDR3. The CDR3: CASSMTSGLREQYF. DNA for the CDR3: TGTGCCAGCAGTATGACTAGCGGGCTACGCGAGCAGTACTTC.

The chain links TRBV27 to TRBJ2-4; the match to TRBD1 covers 7 bases. This CDR3 spans 15 amino acids. Per the germline V gene, CDR1 is MNHEY and CDR2 is SMNVEV (reference sequence). The ends lost 0 bases at V and 9 bases at J; junction bases unmatched: 8. CDR3 nucleotide sequence: TGTGCCAGCAGTTTATCCGCGACAGGGACGACCATTCAGTACTTC. Protein: CASSLSATGTTIQYF.

Written as DNA, the CDR3 is TGTGCCAGCAGCTCCTTGGAGGTTTCCTACGAGCAGTACTTC. This encodes CASSSLEVSYEQYF. V usage is TRBV11-3 and J usage is TRBJ2-7, with a weak D call TRBD2 (5 bases). Between the trimmed V and J ends, which lost 4 bases and 1 base, there was a span of 11 bases. In germline, CDR1 is SGHNT, CDR2 YENEEA. The CDR3 extends over 14 amino acids.

The rearrangement joins TRBV2 to TRBJ1-4, with no clear D. Germline V lookup: CDR1 SNHLY, CDR2 FYNNEI. The CDR3 loop spans 15 amino acids. The germline V and J ends were trimmed by 2 bases and 8 bases, with 15 bases remaining between them. The CDR3 reads CASSERRVGGEKLFF. CDR3 nucleotides: TGTGCCAGCAGTGAACGCCGGGTCGGAGGGGAAAAACTGTTTTTT.

The chain recombines TRBV19 with TRBJ2-6; TRBD1 might be the D (6 bases). V lost 7 bases, J lost 2 bases, and 15 bases lay in between. CDR3 length equals 16 residues. Germline-derived CDR1 and CDR2 are LNHDA and SQIVND (reference sequence). The CDR3 DNA follows: TGTGCCAGTACCCCCAACAGGGACCCTGGGGCCAACGTCCTGACTTTC. This gives the protein CASTPNRDPGANVLTF.

This chain's CDR3 is CASSLEQGAWNEQFF. Written as DNA, the CDR3 is TGCGCCAGCAGCTTGGAACAGGGGGCATGGAATGAGCAGTTCTTC. The V and J genes are TRBV5-1 and TRBJ2-1; 9 bases map to TRBD1. Germline V CDR1 and CDR2: SGHRS, YFSETQ. This CDR3 region has 15 residues. J was trimmed by 7 bases and V by 0 bases; bases with no gene match: 5. The full variable domain, in which reference TRBV5-1 and TRBJ2-1 provide the parts outside the CDR3, is KAGVTQTPRYLIKTRGQQVTLSCSPISGHRSVSWYQQTPGQGLQFLFEYFSETQRNKGNFPGRFSGRQFSNSRSEMNVSTLELGDSALYLCASSLEQGAWNEQFFGPGTRLTVL.

CDR3 amino acids: CASSPQAGQHEKLFF. DNA of the CDR3: TGTGCCAGCTCACCACAGGCGGGACAGCATGAAAAACTGTTTTTT. The chain has TRBV18 and TRBJ1-4; 7 nucleotides line up with TRBD1. Trimming cost V 1 base and J 6 bases; bases outside gene matches: 5. The CDR3 is 15 residues long. Germline CDR1 KGHSH, CDR2 LQKENI.

For the CDR3, the DNA is TGCGCCAGCAGTGAGGGACAGGGCTTTGGCGAGCAGTACTTC. This encodes CASSEGQGFGEQYF. This chain joins TRBV10-1 and TRBJ2-7; 8 bases agree with TRBD1. V shed 2 bases and J 6 bases; nucleotides not matched to a gene: 6. CDR1 is WNHNN, CDR2 SYGVQD, per germline (reference sequence). CDR3 size: 14 residues.

Here the CDR3 reads CASRRVTGDTGELFF. CDR3 nucleotide sequence: TGTGCCAGCAGGAGGGTGACAGGGGATACCGGGGAGCTGTTTTTT. This rearrangement joins TRBV6-5 to TRBJ2-2, with 8 positions matching TRBD1. Germline V gene sequence: CDR1 MNHEY, CDR2 SVGAGI. V lost 6 bases and J lost 5; bases outside the gene matches: 8. The CDR3 runs to 15 residues.

The J gene is TRBJ1-6, the V gene TRBV7-2, with 10 bases fitting TRBD1. Trimming removed 5 bases from V and 6 bases from J; junction bases left unmatched: 7. Germline V gives CDR1 SGHTA, CDR2 FQGNSA. This CDR3 is built from 16 residues. CDR3 sequence reads: CASSPRQGASNSPLHF. CDR3 DNA: TGTGCCAGCAGCCCGCGACAGGGGGCAAGTAATTCACCCCTCCACTTT.

J is TRBJ2-3 and V is TRBV7-9; TRBD2 matches at 9 bases. The V gene's germline CDR1 is SEHNR and CDR2 FQNEAQ (reference sequence). The CDR3 covers 15 residues. Trimming took 1 base from V and 3 from J; bases not matched to a gene: 2. CDR3 nucleotide sequence: TGTGCCAGCAGCTTAGGACTAGCGGAGACAGATACGCAGTATTTT. Its translation is CASSLGLAETDTQYF.